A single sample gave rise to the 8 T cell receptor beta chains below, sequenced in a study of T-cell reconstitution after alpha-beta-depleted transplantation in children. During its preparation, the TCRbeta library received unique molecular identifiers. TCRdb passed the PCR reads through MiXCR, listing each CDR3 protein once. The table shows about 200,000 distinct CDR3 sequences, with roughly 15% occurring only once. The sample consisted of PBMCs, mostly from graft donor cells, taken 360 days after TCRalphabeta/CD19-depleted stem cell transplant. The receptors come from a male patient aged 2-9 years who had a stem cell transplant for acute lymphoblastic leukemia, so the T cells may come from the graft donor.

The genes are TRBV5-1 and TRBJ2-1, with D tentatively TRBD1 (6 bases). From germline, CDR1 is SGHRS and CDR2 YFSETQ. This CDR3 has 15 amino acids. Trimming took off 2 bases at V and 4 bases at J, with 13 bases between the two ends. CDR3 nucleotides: TGCGCCAGCAGCTTTCAGGGGTCGCTTTACAATGAGCAGTTCTTC. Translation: CASSFQGSLYNEQFF.

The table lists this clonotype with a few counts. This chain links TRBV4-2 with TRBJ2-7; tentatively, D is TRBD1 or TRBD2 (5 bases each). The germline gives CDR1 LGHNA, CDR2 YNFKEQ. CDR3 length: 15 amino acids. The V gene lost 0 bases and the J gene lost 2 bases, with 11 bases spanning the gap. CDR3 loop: CASSQDPGSAYEQYF. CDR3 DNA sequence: TGTGCCAGCAGCCAAGACCCAGGGAGTGCCTACGAGCAGTACTTC.

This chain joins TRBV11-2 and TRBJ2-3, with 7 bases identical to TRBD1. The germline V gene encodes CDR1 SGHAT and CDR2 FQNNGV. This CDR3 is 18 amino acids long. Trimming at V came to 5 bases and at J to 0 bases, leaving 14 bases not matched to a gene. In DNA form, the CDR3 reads TGTGCCAGCAGCCCAACATTAAGGGGGCTTGGTAGCACAGATACGCAGTATTTT. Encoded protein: CASSPTLRGLGSTDTQYF.

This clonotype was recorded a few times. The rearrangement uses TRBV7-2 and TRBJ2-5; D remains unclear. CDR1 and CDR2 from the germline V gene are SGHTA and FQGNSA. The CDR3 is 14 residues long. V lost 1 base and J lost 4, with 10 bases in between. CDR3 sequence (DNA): TGTGCCAGCAGCTTAGACAGAGCCTCAGAGACCCAGTACTTC. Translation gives CASSLDRASETQYF.

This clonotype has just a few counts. The CDR3 protein is CASRRGGPSTDTQYF. CDR3 DNA: TGTGCCAGCCGACGAGGGGGACCTAGCACAGATACGCAGTATTTT. V gene TRBV6-2 or TRBV6-3 combines with J gene TRBJ2-3, with D tentatively TRBD1 (6 bases). Germline assignment: CDR1 MNHEY and CDR2 SVGEGT. The CDR3 totals 15 residues. V dropped 8 bases and J dropped 0 bases, with 15 bases sitting between them.

The CDR3 region is CASRRGGGEYEQYF. CDR3 coding DNA: TGTGCCAGCCGTCGGGGGGGGGGCGAATACGAGCAGTACTTC. V gene TRBV28 combines with J gene TRBJ2-7, with TRBD2 matching 8 bases. V lost 8 bases to trimming and J lost 4 bases; unmatched junction nucleotides: 10. Germline V gene data show CDR1 as MDHEN and CDR2 as SYDVKM. The CDR3 loop spans 14 amino acids.

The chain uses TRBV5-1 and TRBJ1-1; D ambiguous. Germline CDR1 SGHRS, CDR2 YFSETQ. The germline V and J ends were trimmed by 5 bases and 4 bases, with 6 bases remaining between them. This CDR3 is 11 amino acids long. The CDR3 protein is CASRSGTEAFF. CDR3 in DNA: TGCGCCAGCAGATCCGGCACTGAAGCTTTCTTT. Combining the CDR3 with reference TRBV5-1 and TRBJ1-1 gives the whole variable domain KAGVTQTPRYLIKTRGQQVTLSCSPISGHRSVSWYQQTPGQGLQFLFEYFSETQRNKGNFPGRFSGRQFSNSRSEMNVSTLELGDSALYLCASRSGTEAFFGQGTRLTVV.

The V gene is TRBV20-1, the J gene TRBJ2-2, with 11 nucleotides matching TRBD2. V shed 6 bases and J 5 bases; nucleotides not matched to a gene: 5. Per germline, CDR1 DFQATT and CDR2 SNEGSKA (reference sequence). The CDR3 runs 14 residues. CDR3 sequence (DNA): TGCAGTGCAAACTTAGCGGGGGGGACCGGGGAGCTGTTTTTT. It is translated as CSANLAGGTGELFF.